The 29 T cell receptor beta chains below were found in one sample sequenced in a study of blood T cell repertoires in COVID-19. Clones were sequenced by immunoSEQ multiplex PCR, and TCRdb holds only the in-frame ones, with some missing. The profile covers around 180,000 clones, with about 88% appearing a single time and 25% to 30% taken by the ten largest. Sequenced material: peripheral blood. These TCRs come from a man aged 55 to 70 with acute or convalescent COVID-19.

This rearrangement joins TRBV18 to TRBJ1-1, with D unresolved. V was cut by 3 bases and J by 8 bases, with 13 bases left in between. CDR3 length: 13 amino acids. Germline V gives CDR1 KGHSH, CDR2 LQKENI. CDR3 sequence (DNA): TGTGCCAGCTCACCGGCCAGGTCGACAGAAGCTTTCTTT. It specifies CASSPARSTEAFF. Based on the CDR3 plus reference TRBV18 and TRBJ1-1, the full variable domain is NAGVMQNPRHLVRRRGQEARLRCSPMKGHSHVYWYRQLPEEGLKFMVYLQKENIIDESGMPKERFSAEFPKEGPSILRIQQVVRGDSAAYFCASSPARSTEAFFGQGTRLTVV.

This clone was recorded once. The DNA of the CDR3 is TGTGCCAGCAGCTTAGCGGGGCGAAACACCATATATTTT. Its protein product is CASSLAGRNTIYF. The gene calls are TRBV7-2 and TRBJ1-3; D may be TRBD1 (5 bases). The V gene's germline CDR1 is SGHTA and CDR2 FQGNSA. This CDR3 is built from 13 residues. V was pared by 0 bases and J by 5 bases, with 5 bases between.

The gene calls are TRBV7-2 and TRBJ1-5; 8 bases match TRBD1. The CDR3 runs 16 residues. Germline V gene sequence: CDR1 SGHTA, CDR2 FQGNSA. V was pared by 5 bases and J by 1 base, with 7 bases of the junction left unmatched. In DNA, the CDR3 is TGTGCCAGCAGCCCACAGACAGGGGAGAGCAATCAGCCCCAGCATTTT. This codes for CASSPQTGESNQPQHF.

J is TRBJ2-1 and V is TRBV19; weak D call: TRBD2 (6 bases). Germline lookup yields CDR1 LNHDA and CDR2 SQIVND (reference sequence). The CDR3 is 13 amino acids. Between the trimmed V and J ends, which lost 3 bases and 15 bases, there was a span of 18 bases. The CDR3: CASSIKSREQRFF. The CDR3 region has the DNA TGTGCCAGTAGTATCAAAAGCCGGGAGCAGCGGTTCTTC. Looking up the rest from reference TRBV19 and TRBJ2-1 gives the full variable domain: DGGITQSPKYLFRKEGQNVTLSCEQNLNHDAMYWYRQDPGQGLRLIYYSQIVNDFQKGDIAEGYSVSREKKESFPLTVTSAQKNPTAFYLCASSIKSREQRFFGPGTRLTVL.

This chain uses TRBV9 with TRBJ2-3; perhaps TRBD2 as D (5 bases). Trimming removed 0 bases from V and 0 bases from J, with 11 bases in between. This CDR3 region has 16 residues. Germline V gene sequence: CDR1 SGDLS, CDR2 YYNGEE. The CDR3 DNA is TGTGCCAGCAGCGTAGTGGCGGGCATTAGCACAGATACGCAGTATTTT. Encoded protein: CASSVVAGISTDTQYF.

The V call is TRBV19, the J call TRBJ1-5; no firm D call. Germline assignment: CDR1 LNHDA and CDR2 SQIVND (reference sequence). The CDR3 consists of 15 residues. Trimming took 5 bases from V and 0 from J, leaving 11 bases between them. This CDR3 reads CASSWSEGSNQPQHF. The CDR3 DNA reads as TGTGCCAGTAGTTGGTCCGAGGGTAGCAATCAGCCCCAGCATTTT.

The rearrangement uses TRBV13 and TRBJ1-6, with TRBD1 identical over 9 bases. V lost 5 bases, J lost 6 bases, and 2 bases stayed unmatched. Germline loops: CDR1 PRHDT, CDR2 FYEKMQ (reference sequence). This CDR3 has 14 amino acids. This CDR3 reads CASSPGQGNSPLHF. The DNA of the CDR3 is TGTGCCAGCAGCCCGGGACAGGGTAATTCACCCCTCCACTTT.

As concerns this clone: One end of the junction fails to match germline, which may point to a read error. The chain employs TRBV5-1 and TRBJ1-1, with D maybe TRBD1 (6 bases). In germline, CDR1 is SGHRS, CDR2 YFSETQ. The CDR3 covers 14 residues. The CDR3 region has the DNA TGCGCCAGCAGCTTGGAGTATACAGGGTTTGAAACTTTCTTT. Residues: CASSLEYTGFETFF.

V gene TRBV9 combines with J gene TRBJ2-1, with 10 bases matching TRBD2. The germline gives CDR1 SGDLS, CDR2 YYNGEE. V shed 0 bases, J shed 0 bases, and the junction held 9 bases outside the gene matches. The CDR3 spans 19 residues. CDR3: CASSVELAGRASSYNEQFF. Here the CDR3 DNA reads TGTGCCAGCAGCGTAGAACTAGCGGGGCGAGCTAGCTCCTACAATGAGCAGTTCTTC. The variable domain in full, completed from reference TRBV9 and TRBJ2-1, reads DSGVTQTPKHLITATGQRVTLRCSPRSGDLSVYWYQQSLDQGLQFLIQYYNGEERAKGNILERFSAQQFPDLHSELNLSSLELGDSALYFCASSVELAGRASSYNEQFFGPGTRLTVL.

This chain uses TRBV19 with TRBJ1-1; 9 nucleotides line up with TRBD1. Trimming cost V 8 bases and J 1 base; bases outside gene matches: 2. The CDR3 length is 13 residues. Germline V gene lookup returns CDR1 LNHDA and CDR2 SQIVND (reference sequence). The DNA for the CDR3 is TGTGCCAGTGAGGGACAGGGGAACACTGAAGCTTTCTTT. Translation gives CASEGQGNTEAFF. Together with reference TRBV19 and TRBJ1-1, the CDR3 gives the full variable domain: DGGITQSPKYLFRKEGQNVTLSCEQNLNHDAMYWYRQDPGQGLRLIYYSQIVNDFQKGDIAEGYSVSREKKESFPLTVTSAQKNPTAFYLCASEGQGNTEAFFGQGTRLTVV.

CDR3 protein: CASSPGTASMGYTF. The CDR3 DNA reads as TGTGCCAGCAGCCCTGGGACAGCCTCTATGGGCTACACCTTC. The chain carries TRBV9 and TRBJ1-2, with 7 nucleotides matching TRBD1. Unmatched junction bases numbered 11, after V lost 4 bases and J lost 8 bases. CDR1 and CDR2 from the germline V gene are SGDLS and YYNGEE. This CDR3 region has 14 residues. The whole variable domain, filled in from reference TRBV9 and TRBJ1-2, reads DSGVTQTPKHLITATGQRVTLRCSPRSGDLSVYWYQQSLDQGLQFLIQYYNGEERAKGNILERFSAQQFPDLHSELNLSSLELGDSALYFCASSPGTASMGYTFGSGTRLTVV.

The rearrangement joins TRBV7-2 to TRBJ2-5; the match to TRBD2 covers 8 bases. This CDR3 has 16 amino acids. Unmatched junction bases numbered 9, after V lost 5 bases and J lost 1 base. CDR1 SGHTA and CDR2 FQGNSA come from the germline V gene. CDR3 residues: CASSRGIAGFQETQYF. In nucleotides, the CDR3 is TGTGCCAGCAGCCGCGGGATAGCGGGATTCCAAGAGACCCAGTACTTC.

This chain uses TRBV11-1 with TRBJ2-2; D is uncertain. V lost 0 bases and J 7 bases, leaving 12 bases between the germline ends. The CDR3 runs 15 residues. Germline loops: CDR1 SGHAT, CDR2 FQDESV (reference sequence). The CDR3 sequence: CASSLATVRGGELFF. DNA of the CDR3: TGTGCCAGCAGCTTAGCCACGGTGAGAGGCGGGGAGCTGTTTTTT.

In DNA form, the CDR3 reads TGTGCCAGTATGGGGGCAGGGGGCACTGAAGCTTTCTTT. This gives the protein CASMGAGGTEAFF. V is TRBV19 and J is TRBJ1-1; TRBD1 matches 7 bases. The CDR3 sequence is 13 residues long. Trimming cost V 7 bases and J 4 bases; bases outside gene matches: 6. CDR1 is LNHDA and CDR2 is SQIVND in the germline V gene (reference sequence). The complete variable domain, with remaining parts taken from reference TRBV19 and TRBJ1-1, reads DGGITQSPKYLFRKEGQNVTLSCEQNLNHDAMYWYRQDPGQGLRLIYYSQIVNDFQKGDIAEGYSVSREKKESFPLTVTSAQKNPTAFYLCASMGAGGTEAFFGQGTRLTVV.

To note about this clone: The same CDR3 is also encoded by other DNA sequences in this sample. The rearrangement joins TRBV19 to TRBJ1-2; D unclear. The V end lost 3 bases, the J end lost 2 bases, and 10 bases lay between the germline ends. The germline gives CDR1 LNHDA, CDR2 SQIVND (reference sequence). The CDR3 length is 14 residues. CDR3 sequence (DNA): TGTGCCAGTAGTATGACGGCCAGGAACTATGGCTACACCTTC. This gives the protein CASSMTARNYGYTF.

The chain uses TRBV12-3 or TRBV12-4 and TRBJ1-5, with a weak D call TRBD1 (5 bases). This CDR3 region has 13 residues. V lost 6 bases and J lost 5, with 11 bases in between. The CDR3 sequence: CASSAGQDQPQHF. The CDR3 bases are TGTGCCAGCAGCGCGGGGCAGGATCAGCCCCAGCATTTT.

The chain couples TRBV4-3 to TRBJ1-6, with 8 bases fitting TRBD1. J gave up 10 bases and V 1 base, and 9 bases lay outside the gene matches. This CDR3 is 16 amino acids long. Germline-derived CDR1 and CDR2 are LGHNA and YSLEER. The CDR3: CASSQGAGGATSPLHF. The CDR3 DNA follows: TGCGCCAGCAGCCAAGGGGCAGGGGGCGCGACCTCACCCCTCCACTTT.

CDR3 in amino acids: CAISESPGARTGELFF. Here the CDR3 DNA reads TGTGCCATCAGTGAGTCTCCGGGAGCTAGAACCGGGGAGCTGTTTTTT. The V call is TRBV10-3, the J call TRBJ2-2, with D maybe TRBD2 (6 bases). This CDR3 has 16 amino acids. Germline assignment: CDR1 ENHRY and CDR2 SYGVKD. Trimming cost V 0 bases and J 5 bases, with 13 bases left between them.

J is TRBJ1-1 and V is TRBV30; 9 positions agree with TRBD1. The length of the CDR3 is 13 residues. CDR1 GTSNPN and CDR2 SVGIG come from the germline V gene (reference sequence). After removal of 4 bases from V and 1 base from J, the junction contained 1 base not matched to a gene. The CDR3 region has the DNA TGTGCCTGGAACAGGGGGCCGAACACTGAAGCTTTCTTT. Its protein product is CAWNRGPNTEAFF.

The V gene is TRBV6-1, the J gene TRBJ2-7, with 8 bases lining up with TRBD1. Trimming removed 3 bases from V and 3 bases from J; junction bases left unmatched: 7. The CDR3 sequence is 15 residues long. Germline V gene lookup returns CDR1 MNHNS and CDR2 SASEGT. CDR3 amino acids: CASSEAGQVFYEQYF. CDR3 nucleotide sequence: TGTGCCAGCAGTGAGGCGGGACAGGTATTCTACGAGCAGTACTTC.

V is TRBV18 and J is TRBJ1-2, with D perhaps matching TRBD1 (6 bases). Trimming shortened V by 3 bases and J by 8 bases, and 16 bases separated the two germline ends. This CDR3 comprises 14 residues. CDR1 is KGHSH, CDR2 LQKENI, per germline. The CDR3 sequence: CASSPLLQGEGYTF. The CDR3 DNA follows: TGTGCCAGCTCACCCCTATTACAGGGCGAGGGCTACACCTTC.

The V and J genes are TRBV25-1 and TRBJ2-3; 10 bases are shared with TRBD2. CDR1 MGHDK and CDR2 SYGVNS come from the germline V gene. This CDR3 is 16 amino acids long. V lost 8 bases and J lost 5; bases outside the gene matches: 13. This chain's CDR3 is CASYGPAGGPRDTQYF. In nucleotides, the CDR3 is TGTGCCAGCTATGGGCCAGCGGGAGGGCCGCGAGATACGCAGTATTTT.

The chain joins TRBV5-6 to TRBJ1-3, with 7 bases fitting TRBD1. The CDR3 sequence is 14 residues long. Unmatched junction bases numbered 3, after V lost 6 bases and J lost 0 bases. The germline CDR1 and CDR2 sequences are SGHDT and YYEEEE. The chain's CDR3 is CASNYRGSGNTIYF. CDR3 DNA sequence: TGTGCCAGCAACTACAGGGGCTCTGGAAACACCATATATTTT. The complete variable domain, with remaining parts taken from reference TRBV5-6 and TRBJ1-3, reads DAGVTQSPTHLIKTRGQQVTLRCSPKSGHDTVSWYQQALGQGPQFIFQYYEEEERQRGNFPDRFSGHQFPNYSSELNVNALLLGDSALYLCASNYRGSGNTIYFGEGSWLTVV.

The gene calls are TRBV5-1 and TRBJ2-6; 7 bases match TRBD1. V shed 1 base and J 0 bases; nucleotides not matched to a gene: 16. The germline V gene encodes CDR1 SGHRS and CDR2 YFSETQ. The CDR3 covers 21 residues. For the CDR3, the DNA is TGCGCCAGCAGCTTGTATGTTTTGGGGACAGCGTCCTACTCTGGGGCCAACGTCCTGACTTTC. Its translation: CASSLYVLGTASYSGANVLTF.

The rearrangement uses TRBV6-5 and TRBJ2-1, with TRBD2 matching over 11 bases. The CDR3 totals 15 residues. V lost 7 bases and J lost 5; bases outside the gene matches: 7. Germline CDR1 is MNHEY and CDR2 is SVGAGI. In nucleotides, the CDR3 is TGTGCCAGCATCAGCGGGGGACTAGCGGACAATGAGCAGTTCTTC. This codes for CASISGGLADNEQFF.

The chain recombines TRBV9 with TRBJ2-5; TRBD1 might be the D (6 bases). This CDR3 is built from 15 residues. Trimming cost V 4 bases and J 2 bases, with 15 bases left between them. Per germline, CDR1 SGDLS and CDR2 YYNGEE. For the CDR3, the DNA is TGTGCCAGCAGCACCCCGACAGGTATTCAAGAGACCCAGTACTTC. This gives the protein CASSTPTGIQETQYF.

In its sample, this clone was seen a few times. The rearrangement links TRBV4-1 to TRBJ1-2; maybe TRBD1 (6 bases). V gave up 0 bases and J gave up 0 bases, with 11 bases separating them. This CDR3 comprises 16 residues. Germline CDR1 is MGHRA and CDR2 is YSYEKL. The CDR3: CASSQEGTQSNYGYTF. CDR3 coding DNA: TGCGCCAGCAGCCAAGAGGGGACACAATCTAACTATGGCTACACCTTC.

This clone was seen a handful of times. Other DNA sequences in the sample encode the same CDR3. The chain combines TRBV7-9 with TRBJ2-1, with 10 bases aligning to TRBD2. This CDR3 comprises 16 residues. Germline CDR1 SEHNR, CDR2 FQNEAQ (reference sequence). The trim removed 2 bases at V and 3 bases at J, leaving 4 bases unmatched. The CDR3 DNA reads TGTGCCAGCAGCTTACCAGGACTAGCGGTCTACAATGAGCAGTTCTTC. Protein: CASSLPGLAVYNEQFF.

This clone was seen once. Sequence at one end of the junction differs from germline and may be a read error. This CDR3 is CASSLDRTRRYSF. DNA for the CDR3: TGTGCCAGCAGCTTAGACAGGACAAGACGCTACTCCTTC. V and J are TRBV7-2 and TRBJ1-2; weak D call: TRBD1 (5 bases). Germline CDR1 reads SGHTA; CDR2 reads FQGNSA. The length of the CDR3 is 13 residues.